The next 27 T cell receptor beta chains were all read from a single sample in a study of shared clonotypes between healthy human individuals. Clones were sequenced by immunoSEQ multiplex PCR, and TCRdb holds only the in-frame ones, with some missing. The table includes about 450,000 clones, roughly three quarters detected once. Sequenced sample: PBMCs. These receptors were taken from a woman aged 40 to 50 in good health. Some clones in this sample may be carry-over from other donors' samples.

The rearrangement links TRBV23-1 to TRBJ1-6; TRBD1 matches 10 bases. TRBV23-1 is recorded as an ORF, its role being uncertain. The CDR3 loop spans 16 amino acids. V lost 3 bases and J lost 8; bases outside the gene matches: 7. CDR3 residues: CASSQPPGTGDSPLHF. The CDR3 DNA is TGCGCCAGCAGTCAGCCGCCCGGGACAGGGGATTCACCCCTCCACTTT.

The CDR3 coding sequence is TGCGCCAGCAGCCCCCAGACAGACCATTACAATGAGCAGTTCTTC. This codes for CASSPQTDHYNEQFF. The rearrangement links TRBV5-1 to TRBJ2-1, with D perhaps TRBD1 (5 bases). The germline V gene has CDR1 SGHRS and CDR2 YFSETQ. V was pared by 4 bases and J by 4 bases, with 15 bases between. The CDR3 runs 15 residues.

This chain uses TRBV28 with TRBJ1-3; D is unclear. Per the germline V gene, CDR1 is MDHEN and CDR2 is SYDVKM. Trimming removed 2 bases from V and 0 bases from J, with 11 bases in between. The CDR3 length is 16 residues. The CDR3 region is CASSLMGQISGNTIYF. Here the CDR3 DNA reads TGTGCCAGCAGTTTAATGGGCCAGATCTCTGGAAACACCATATATTTT.

There are many counts of this clone. The chain recombines TRBV7-2 with TRBJ2-1; a possible D gene is TRBD2 (5 bases). The CDR3 totals 15 residues. Trimming pared 1 base from V and 3 bases from J, leaving 10 bases between. Germline values: CDR1 SGHTA, CDR2 FQGNSA. CDR3 DNA: TGTGCCAGCAGCTTAGATCGGACTCACTACAATGAGCAGTTCTTC. Its protein product is CASSLDRTHYNEQFF.

The chain uses TRBV21-1 and TRBJ1-4. TRBV21-1 is tagged as a pseudogene. The CDR3 extends over 16 amino acids. DNA for the CDR3: TGTGCCAGCAGCAGCCCACAGGGAGGTACTAATGAAAAACTGTTTTTT. This translates into CASSSPQGGTNEKLFF.

CDR3 in DNA: TGTGCCAGTCGAGAACAGGGGGACAATCAGCCCCAGCATTTT. Amino acids: CASREQGDNQPQHF. The chain has TRBV28 and TRBJ1-5; 8 nucleotides align to TRBD1. This CDR3 comprises 14 residues. The J segment lost 3 bases and the V segment lost 9 bases, leaving 7 bases of the junction unmatched. CDR1 and CDR2 from the germline V gene are MDHEN and SYDVKM.

The rearrangement links TRBV7-2 to TRBJ2-7; 9 positions agree with TRBD2. Germline V gives CDR1 SGHTA, CDR2 FQGNSA. Trimming removed 0 bases from V and 6 bases from J; junction bases left unmatched: 3. CDR3 length: 14 amino acids. CDR3 region: CASSLALAGREQYF. As DNA, the CDR3 is TGTGCCAGCAGCTTAGCTCTAGCGGGACGCGAGCAGTACTTC.

The CDR3 DNA sequence: TGTGCCAGCAGCCCTCTAGATTTCCGGGAGCAGTACTTC. Translation: CASSPLDFREQYF. The V call is TRBV11-2, the J call TRBJ2-7; no firm D call. The germline gives CDR1 SGHAT, CDR2 FQNNGV. Trimming left V 5 bases short and J 7 bases short, with 15 bases between. This CDR3 contains 13 residues.

The sample holds many counts of this clone. Other DNA sequences from this sample encode an identical CDR3 as well. The chain combines TRBV28 with TRBJ1-1; no firm D call. This CDR3 spans 12 amino acids. V was trimmed by 1 base and J by 3 bases, leaving 3 bases between them. Germline-derived CDR1 and CDR2 are MDHEN and SYDVKM. CDR3: CASSLLDTEAFF. The CDR3 DNA reads TGTGCCAGCAGTTTATTGGACACTGAAGCTTTCTTT.

This chain joins TRBV7-8 and TRBJ2-7; 8 bases line up with TRBD2. This CDR3 spans 18 amino acids. CDR1 and CDR2 (germline): SGHVS, FQNEAQ. Trimming at V came to 2 bases and at J to 0 bases, leaving 12 bases not matched to a gene. The CDR3 DNA sequence: TGTGCCAGCAGCTTAAGGTTAGCGGGACAAATGGGCTCCTACGAGCAGTACTTC. Its protein product is CASSLRLAGQMGSYEQYF.

Regarding this clone: The same CDR3 is also encoded by other DNA sequences in this sample. This chain joins TRBV10-2 and TRBJ2-7, with D uncertain. Looked up from germline, CDR1 is WSHSY and CDR2 is SAAADI. Trimming took 6 bases from V and 0 from J, leaving 9 bases between them. The CDR3 consists of 13 residues. The CDR3 loop is CASRPTGSYEQYF. CDR3 coding DNA: TGCGCCAGCAGGCCGACTGGCTCCTACGAGCAGTACTTC.

This rearrangement joins TRBV11-3 to TRBJ1-1, with 8 nucleotides matching TRBD1. Germline V gene data show CDR1 as SGHNT and CDR2 as YENEEA. The CDR3 contains 17 residues. The V and J ends lost 1 base and 2 bases, in that order; junction bases with no gene match: 9. The CDR3 coding sequence is TGTGCCAGCAGCTTAGGAGGTACAGGGGGTGAAAACACTGAAGCTTTCTTT. It yields the protein CASSLGGTGGENTEAFF.

The chain recombines TRBV28 with TRBJ2-7, with D perhaps matching TRBD2 (5 bases). Germline loops: CDR1 MDHEN, CDR2 SYDVKM. The CDR3 is made up of 15 amino acids. V was cut by 2 bases and J by 4 bases, with 15 bases left in between. The CDR3: CASSLLAEAPYEQYF. The CDR3 DNA reads TGTGCCAGCAGTTTACTGGCGGAGGCTCCATACGAGCAGTACTTC.

This rearrangement joins TRBV7-2 to TRBJ1-2; D unresolved. CDR1 and CDR2 (germline): SGHTA, FQGNSA. The CDR3 extends over 12 amino acids. The V end lost 3 bases, the J end lost 9 bases, and 11 bases lay between the germline ends. The CDR3 sequence: CASSFDRDSYTF. The CDR3 DNA follows: TGTGCCAGCAGCTTTGATCGGGATAGCTACACCTTC.

V gene TRBV6-1 combines with J gene TRBJ2-7; the match to TRBD2 covers 10 bases. The CDR3 has 15 amino acids. Germline lookup yields CDR1 MNHNS and CDR2 SASEGT. After removal of 1 base from V and 7 bases from J, the junction contained 7 bases not matched to a gene. The CDR3 coding sequence is TGTGCCAGCAGTGAAGAGGCTAGCGGGAGTGGGGAGCAGTACTTC. Translation gives CASSEEASGSGEQYF.

Regarding this clone: A far larger clone lies a single base away; this is likely a read error. The chain couples TRBV4-2 to TRBJ1-4, with D perhaps TRBD1 (5 bases). The CDR3 is 14 amino acids. Germline assignment: CDR1 LGHNA and CDR2 YNFKEQ. Trimming took off 0 bases at V and 7 bases at J, with 9 bases between the two ends. The CDR3 loop reads CASSQDQGLEKLFF. CDR3 DNA sequence: TGTGCCAGCAGCCAAGACCAGGGTCTTGAAAAACTGTTTTTT.

The chain employs TRBV2 and TRBJ1-1, with a weak D call TRBD1 (5 bases). CDR1 is SNHLY and CDR2 is FYNNEI in the germline V gene. V was clipped by 1 base and J by 4 bases, with 16 bases between them. This CDR3 is built from 16 residues. The CDR3 nucleotides read TGTGCCAGCAGTGAAGATGTGGGGGAGAAGGGCACTGAAGCTTTCTTT. Its translation is CASSEDVGEKGTEAFF. The complete variable domain, with remaining parts taken from reference TRBV2 and TRBJ1-1, reads EPEVTQTPSHQVTQMGQEVILRCVPISNHLYFYWYRQILGQKVEFLVSFYNNEISEKSEIFDDQFSVERPDGSNFTLKIRSTKLEDSAMYFCASSEDVGEKGTEAFFGQGTRLTVV.

V usage is TRBV28 and J usage is TRBJ1-1; tentative D call: TRBD1 (6 bases). CDR1 and CDR2 from the germline V gene are MDHEN and SYDVKM. The CDR3 runs to 14 residues. V was clipped by 6 bases and J by 0 bases, with 11 bases between them. In nucleotides, the CDR3 is TGTGCCAGCAGGGTCGACAGGCTGAACACTGAAGCTTTCTTT. Translating gives CASRVDRLNTEAFF. Drawing the rest from reference TRBV28 and TRBJ1-1, the complete variable domain is DVKVTQSSRYLVKRTGEKVFLECVQDMDHENMFWYRQDPGLGLRLIYFSYDVKMKEKGDIPEGYSVSREKKERFSLILESASTNQTSMYLCASRVDRLNTEAFFGQGTRLTVV.

The V gene is TRBV6-5, the J gene TRBJ2-5; D perhaps matches TRBD1 (6 bases). The CDR3 totals 16 residues. V lost 4 bases, J lost 5 bases, and 20 bases lay in between. Germline V CDR1 and CDR2: MNHEY, SVGAGI. In DNA form, the CDR3 reads TGTGCCAGCAGTTCCGACCCGACAGGCTGGGAGGAGACCCAGTACTTC. It encodes CASSSDPTGWEETQYF.

The chain couples TRBV9 to TRBJ2-1, with 8 bases lining up with TRBD1. V lost 4 bases to trimming and J lost 6 bases; unmatched junction nucleotides: 12. Germline V CDR1 and CDR2: SGDLS, YYNGEE. This CDR3 region has 16 residues. CDR3 DNA: TGTGCCAGCAGCTCCCGGCACCAGACAGGGGTCAATGAGCAGTTCTTC. Translating it yields CASSSRHQTGVNEQFF.

The chain links TRBV19 to TRBJ2-2; TRBD1 matches 7 bases. V shed 9 bases, J shed 1 base, and the junction held 11 bases outside the gene matches. The germline gives CDR1 LNHDA, CDR2 SQIVND (reference sequence). This CDR3 contains 16 residues. CDR3 amino acids: CASSAHRGRNTGELFF. The DNA of the CDR3 is TGTGCCAGCTCGGCACACAGGGGACGGAACACCGGGGAGCTGTTTTTT.

The chain has TRBV5-1 and TRBJ1-1; D might be TRBD1 (5 bases). This CDR3 comprises 16 residues. Trimming pared 4 bases from V and 2 bases from J, leaving 18 bases between. The germline V gene has CDR1 SGHRS and CDR2 YFSETQ. This CDR3 reads CASSPLLGTANTEAFF. In nucleotides, the CDR3 is TGCGCCAGCAGCCCCCTACTTGGGACCGCCAACACTGAAGCTTTCTTT.

The chain combines TRBV9 with TRBJ1-4, with D unclear. There are 14 residues in the CDR3. Germline loops: CDR1 SGDLS, CDR2 YYNGEE. The ends were cut back, 3 bases at V and 6 bases at J, with 12 bases in the middle. The chain's CDR3 is CASSGEDGHEKLFF. CDR3 bases: TGTGCCAGCAGCGGAGAGGACGGGCATGAAAAACTGTTTTTT.

The CDR3 nucleotides read TGTGCCAGCAGCCCGGTGGGACGGTCCACTGAAGCTTTCTTT. Translation: CASSPVGRSTEAFF. The J gene is TRBJ1-1, the V gene TRBV11-2; tentative D call: TRBD1 (5 bases). Germline CDR1 and CDR2: SGHAT and FQNNGV. V was trimmed by 5 bases and J by 4 bases, leaving 14 bases between them. This CDR3 is built from 14 residues.

The chain uses TRBV9 and TRBJ2-7; D remains ambiguous. The CDR3 covers 14 residues. Trimming removed 2 bases from V and 2 bases from J, with 11 bases in between. Per the germline V gene, CDR1 is SGDLS and CDR2 is YYNGEE. The CDR3, as DNA: TGTGCCAGCAGCGTTTCAGCTAGTACCTACGAGCAGTACTTC. Residues: CASSVSASTYEQYF.

CDR3 nucleotide sequence: TGTGCCAGCAGCCTCGGGACTAGTCCGTCCTACGAGCAGTACTTC. Residues: CASSLGTSPSYEQYF. This chain connects TRBV7-9 to TRBJ2-7, with 8 nucleotides matching TRBD2. Per germline, CDR1 SEHNR and CDR2 FQNEAQ (reference sequence). CDR3 size: 15 residues. Trimming at V came to 5 bases and at J to 1 base, leaving 7 bases not matched to a gene.

The V and J genes are TRBV5-4 and TRBJ2-3, with 8 positions matching TRBD1. V lost 0 bases to trimming and J lost 1 base; unmatched junction nucleotides: 1. In germline, CDR1 is SGHNT, CDR2 YYREEE (reference sequence). The CDR3 has 15 residues. This CDR3 is CASSLEDRGTDTQYF. The CDR3 DNA reads TGTGCCAGCAGCTTGGAGGACAGGGGCACAGATACGCAGTATTTT.